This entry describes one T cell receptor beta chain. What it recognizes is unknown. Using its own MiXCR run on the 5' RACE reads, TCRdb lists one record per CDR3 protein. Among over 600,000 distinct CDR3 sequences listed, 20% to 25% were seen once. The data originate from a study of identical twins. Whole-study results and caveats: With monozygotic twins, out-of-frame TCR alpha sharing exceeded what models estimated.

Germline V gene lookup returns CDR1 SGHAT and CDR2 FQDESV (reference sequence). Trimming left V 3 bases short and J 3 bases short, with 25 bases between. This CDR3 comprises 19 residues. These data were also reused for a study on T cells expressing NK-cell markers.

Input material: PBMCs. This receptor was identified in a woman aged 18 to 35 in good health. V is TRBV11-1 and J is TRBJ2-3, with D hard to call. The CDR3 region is CASSFGSPVLDARTDTQYF. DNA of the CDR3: TGTGCCAGCAGCTTTGGCAGCCCCGTGTTGGACGCGAGGACAGATACGCAGTATTTT.